Below are 15 T cell receptor beta chains sequenced from a single sample in a study of tumor-infiltrating lymphocytes in primary liver carcinoma (dated by TCRdb to about 2017). Sequenced on an Illumina HiSeq 2500. Using a constant-region primer and ProtoScript II reverse transcriptase, TCRbeta-specific cDNA was reverse-transcribed from about 460 ng total RNA. Three nested multiplex PCR rounds, following a slightly modified ARM-PCR procedure, were used to build the TCRbeta libraries. Each of the first two PCR rounds ran for approximately 10 cycles using multiplex TRBV1-TRBV30 forward primers together with a Cbeta reverse primer. TCRdb handled the public reads itself, with Q25 trimming in fastp and clone calling in MiXCR, and kept productive beta chains. When rows share a CDR3 protein, they turn into one entry using the most common DNA and genes. This sample has about 310,000 distinct CDR3 sequences in its table, and almost 60% of those were observed once. Of the sample, about 15% is held by the ten largest clones.

RNA from unsorted whole blood was extracted with TRIzol reagent, and germline DNA was obtained with the DNeasy Blood & Tissue kit. Sequencing used peripheral blood. The receptors derive from a woman in her 30s with primary liver carcinoma and hepatitis B virus infection.

This chain joins TRBV2 and TRBJ2-5; D gene unclear. Germline lookup yields CDR1 SNHLY and CDR2 FYNNEI. The V gene lost 2 bases and the J gene lost 2 bases, with 15 bases spanning the gap. CDR3 length equals 16 residues. Here the CDR3 reads CASSEPYFDGQETQYF. CDR3 DNA sequence: TGTGCCAGCAGTGAACCCTATTTCGACGGTCAAGAGACCCAGTACTTC.

The V gene is TRBV11-1, the J gene TRBJ2-2; a weak D match, TRBD1 (6 bases). The CDR3 has 14 residues. V lost 10 bases to trimming and J lost 7 bases, with 19 bases between them. Germline CDR1 SGHAT, CDR2 FQDESV (reference sequence). The CDR3 bases are TGTGCCACTCGGTTGGGGGCAAGTAACGGGGAGCTGTTTTTT. Protein: CATRLGASNGELFF.

The rearrangement links TRBV11-2 to TRBJ2-1; weak D call: TRBD2 (6 bases). The V gene's germline CDR1 is SGHAT and CDR2 FQNNGV. The V end was cut by 3 bases, the J end by 8 bases, with 17 bases between. The CDR3 spans 15 residues. CDR3 bases: TGTGCCAGCAGCTTGTATAGCGGTAGGGTTTATGAGCAGTTCTTC. Protein sequence: CASSLYSGRVYEQFF. The full variable domain, with the rest looked up from reference TRBV11-2 and TRBJ2-1, is EAGVAQSPRYKIIEKRQSVAFWCNPISGHATLYWYQQILGQGPKLLIQFQNNGVVDDSQLPKDRFSAERLKGVDSTLKIQPAKLEDSAVYLCASSLYSGRVYEQFFGPGTRLTVL.

Remarks on this clonotype: A much larger clone sits a single nucleotide away, making a read error possible. The chain links TRBV6-5 to TRBJ2-1; the D is unclear. Trimming took off 0 bases at V and 0 bases at J, with 12 bases between the two ends. The germline V gene encodes CDR1 MNHEY and CDR2 SVGAGI. The CDR3 has 17 amino acids. The CDR3 spells CASSYSGVRSSYNEQFF. The CDR3 coding sequence is TGTGCCAGCAGTTACTCGGGCGTGAGGAGCTCCTACAATGAGCAGTTCTTC.

This clonotype showed up just a few times. This rearrangement joins TRBV11-2 to TRBJ2-6; D might be TRBD2 (6 bases). The germline V and J ends were trimmed by 2 bases and 10 bases, with 12 bases remaining between them. CDR3 length: 14 amino acids. Germline loops: CDR1 SGHAT, CDR2 FQNNGV. CDR3 sequence (DNA): TGTGCCAGCAGCTTAACGGCTGGGGGGAACGTCCTGACTTTC. Its translation: CASSLTAGGNVLTF.

On this clonotype itself: The junction departs from germline at one end; a sequencing error may be responsible. The V and J genes are TRBV14 and TRBJ2-5; D may be TRBD1 or TRBD2 (6 bases each). Germline CDR1 SGHDN, CDR2 FVKESK. The CDR3 runs 14 residues. The CDR3 loop reads CACSEHRGGGTQYF. DNA for the CDR3: TGTGCCTGCAGCGAACACCGCGGAGGGGGGACCCAGTACTTC.

This clonotype turned up a few times. The J gene is TRBJ2-3, the V gene TRBV4-3; D call uncertain. The CDR3 runs to 13 residues. The ends were cut back, 3 bases at V and 6 bases at J, with 10 bases in the middle. The germline CDR1 and CDR2 sequences are LGHNA and YSLEER. Here the CDR3 DNA reads TGCGCCAGCAGCCAGACCCCCCTCGATACGCAGTATTTT. It yields the protein CASSQTPLDTQYF.

As regards this clonotype: One end of the junction fails to match germline, which may point to a read error. The chain employs TRBV11-2 and TRBJ1-2, with a possible D match to TRBD1 (6 bases). The CDR3 loop spans 15 amino acids. CDR1 SGHAT and CDR2 FQNNGV come from the germline V gene. The CDR3 DNA reads as TGTGCCAGGAGCTTAGAGGTGACGGGGGCGAATGGCTACACCTTC. Translating gives CARSLEVTGANGYTF.

This clonotype came up a few times. This rearrangement joins TRBV5-1 to TRBJ2-5; D assignment may be TRBD1 or TRBD2 (5 bases each). Trimming pared 4 bases from V and 0 bases from J, leaving 13 bases between. Looked up from germline, CDR1 is SGHRS and CDR2 is YFSETQ. This CDR3 region has 15 residues. DNA for the CDR3: TGCGCCAGCAGCGGGGGACGGACGTACCAAGAGACCCAGTACTTC. Translated: CASSGGRTYQETQYF.

A few counts support this clonotype. This chain links TRBV29-1 with TRBJ2-5; 14 positions match TRBD2. Germline V gene lookup returns CDR1 SQVTM and CDR2 ANQGSEA. The trim removed 4 bases at V and 4 bases at J, leaving 8 bases unmatched. This CDR3 region has 16 residues. The CDR3 loop is CSVGGTSGRGPETQYF. CDR3 DNA: TGCAGCGTTGGAGGGACTAGCGGGAGAGGGCCAGAGACCCAGTACTTC.

This clonotype was seen ten or more times. The V call is TRBV11-2, the J call TRBJ2-1; D not resolved. Germline CDR1 and CDR2: SGHAT and FQNNGV. The V gene lost 0 bases and the J gene lost 5 bases, with 5 bases spanning the gap. The CDR3 runs to 13 residues. The CDR3 protein is CASSLDLNNEQFF. For the CDR3, the DNA is TGTGCCAGCAGCTTAGACCTGAACAATGAGCAGTTCTTC.

This clonotype appeared many times. The gene calls are TRBV11-2 and TRBJ2-7; the match to TRBD2 covers 15 bases. V shed 3 bases and J 7 bases; nucleotides not matched to a gene: 10. This CDR3 is 17 amino acids long. The germline V gene encodes CDR1 SGHAT and CDR2 FQNNGV. CDR3 protein: CASSFVPGLAGGREQYF. The CDR3, as DNA: TGTGCCAGCAGCTTCGTCCCGGGACTAGCGGGAGGTCGAGAGCAGTACTTC.

Note on this clonotype: This may be a read error, as it is one base from a much larger clone. The chain combines TRBV6-2 or TRBV6-3 with TRBJ2-1; no clear D gene. The CDR3 runs to 12 residues. CDR1 is MNHEY, CDR2 SVGEGT, per germline. This chain's CDR3 is CASSIINNGQFF. The CDR3 nucleotides are TGTGCCAGCAGTATCATAAACAATGGGCAGTTCTTC.

Remarks on this clonotype: Since a much larger clone is just one base distant, this may be a read error. This rearrangement joins TRBV4-1 to TRBJ1-1, with D possibly being TRBD1 (6 bases). CDR1 is MGHRA, CDR2 YSYEKL, per germline. CDR3 length: 13 amino acids. CDR3 sequence (DNA): TGCACCAGCAGCCAAGATTTGCGGGGGCCGGCTTTCTTT. As protein: CTSSQDLRGPAFF.

The rearrangement joins TRBV4-2 to TRBJ2-3; the D gene is possibly TRBD1 (6 bases). The CDR3 consists of 15 residues. The germline V gene has CDR1 LGHNA and CDR2 YNFKEQ. V lost 7 bases to trimming and J lost 3 bases, with 17 bases between them. The CDR3 here is CASNLTRTATDTQYF. For the CDR3, the DNA is TGTGCCAGCAACCTAACCAGGACAGCGACAGATACGCAGTATTTT.